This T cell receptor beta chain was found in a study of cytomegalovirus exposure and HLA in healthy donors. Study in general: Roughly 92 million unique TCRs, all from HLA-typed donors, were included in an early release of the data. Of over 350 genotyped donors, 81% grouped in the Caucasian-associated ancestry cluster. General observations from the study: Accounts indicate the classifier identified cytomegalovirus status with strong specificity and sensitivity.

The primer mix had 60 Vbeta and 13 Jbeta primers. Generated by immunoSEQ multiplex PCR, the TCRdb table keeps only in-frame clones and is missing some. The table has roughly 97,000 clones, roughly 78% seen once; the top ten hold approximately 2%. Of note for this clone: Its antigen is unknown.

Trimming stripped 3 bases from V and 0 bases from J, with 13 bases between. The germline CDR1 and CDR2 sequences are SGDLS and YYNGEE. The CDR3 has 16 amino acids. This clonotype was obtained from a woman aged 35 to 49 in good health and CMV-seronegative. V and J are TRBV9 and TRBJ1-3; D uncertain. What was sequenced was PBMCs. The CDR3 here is CASSADAGNSGNTIYF. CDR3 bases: TGTGCCAGCAGCGCCGATGCAGGAAACTCTGGAAACACCATATATTTT.